This T cell receptor (beta chain) was sequenced for a study of multiple sclerosis patients with progressive multifocal leukoencephalopathy. Whole-study findings and limits: At PML onset, no shared TRBV or TRBJ gene usage was seen.

CDR1 and CDR2 (germline): SGDLS, YYNGEE. The CDR3 loop spans 13 amino acids. Trimming removed 0 bases from V and 8 bases from J, with 9 bases in between. The time point is: less than 15 months of natalizumab therapy. Comments on this clone: The target antigen is unknown.

The table came from immunoSEQ multiplex PCR; TCRdb's copy has only in-frame clones and leaves some out. The table shows 20,000 to 30,000 clones, with approximately 90% occurring only once. The clonotype was recovered from a young man with multiple sclerosis. Sequencing used PBMCs, obtained from a patient treated with natalizumab. V gene TRBV9 combines with J gene TRBJ1-3, with D possibly TRBD1 on 5 matching bases. For the CDR3, the DNA is TGTGCCAGCAGCGTAGGGGGGGAGGACACCATATATTTT. It encodes CASSVGGEDTIYF. The full variable domain, its missing parts supplied by reference TRBV9 and TRBJ1-3, is DSGVTQTPKHLITATGQRVTLRCSPRSGDLSVYWYQQSLDQGLQFLIQYYNGEERAKGNILERFSAQQFPDLHSELNLSSLELGDSALYFCASSVGGEDTIYFGEGSWLTVV.